One sample yielded the 18 T cell receptor beta chains listed below, sequenced in a study of cytomegalovirus exposure and HLA in healthy donors. With 60 Vbeta and 13 Jbeta primers, the PCR was carried out. Sequenced by immunoSEQ multiplex PCR; TCRdb stores in-frame clones only, minus some. The sample yields some 140,000 clones, roughly four fifths seen once. Sequenced input: PBMCs. The receptors here all came from a woman aged 40 to 49 in good health and CMV-seronegative.

CDR3 sequence (DNA): TGTGCCAGCAGCTTAGGTCCTAGCGGGGGCCCCAGCACAGATACGCAGTATTTT. This sequence encodes CASSLGPSGGPSTDTQYF. The rearrangement links TRBV7-6 to TRBJ2-3, with 10 bases that match TRBD2. The germline V gene has CDR1 SGHVS and CDR2 FNYEAQ. The CDR3 contains 18 residues. The J segment lost 0 bases and the V segment lost 1 base, leaving 7 bases of the junction unmatched.

This chain joins TRBV29-1 and TRBJ1-1; no firm D call. This CDR3 spans 15 amino acids. Germline V lookup: CDR1 SQVTM, CDR2 ANQGSEA. Between the trimmed V and J ends, which lost 4 bases and 0 bases, there was a span of 15 bases. CDR3 nucleotides: TGCAGCGTTGGCTCGGGGTGGGGTATGAACACTGAAGCTTTCTTT. It codes for CSVGSGWGMNTEAFF.

V gene TRBV19 combines with J gene TRBJ2-3, with D perhaps matching TRBD1 (6 bases). Germline V gene data show CDR1 as LNHDA and CDR2 as SQIVND (reference sequence). Trimming cost V 5 bases and J 2 bases, with 14 bases left between them. The CDR3 totals 15 residues. This CDR3 reads CASSFRDIVTDTQYF. The CDR3 DNA follows: TGTGCCAGTAGTTTTCGGGACATAGTCACAGATACGCAGTATTTT.

This clone was seen once. Additional DNA sequences in this sample encode the identical CDR3. The chain employs TRBV5-1 and TRBJ2-3; 7 nucleotides agree with TRBD1. Germline assignment: CDR1 SGHRS and CDR2 YFSETQ. V trimming: 4 bases; J trimming: 2 bases; junction bases outside the gene matches: 4. The CDR3 extends over 14 amino acids. CDR3 DNA: TGCGCCAGCAGCCCTGGGACAGCCACAGATACGCAGTATTTT. Protein sequence: CASSPGTATDTQYF.

The rearrangement links TRBV27 to TRBJ2-7, with a possible D match to TRBD2 (5 bases). The CDR3 length is 13 residues. V was trimmed by 2 bases and J by 3 bases, leaving 8 bases between them. CDR1 MNHEY and CDR2 SMNVEV come from the germline V gene (reference sequence). CDR3 nucleotide sequence: TGTGCCAGCAGTTTAACGGGGAACTACGAGCAGTACTTC. Translated: CASSLTGNYEQYF.

This chain links TRBV19 with TRBJ1-4, with D tentatively TRBD1 (6 bases). V was pared by 3 bases and J by 0 bases, with 17 bases between. Germline V CDR1 and CDR2: LNHDA, SQIVND (reference sequence). The CDR3 consists of 18 residues. The CDR3, as DNA: TGTGCCAGTAGTATTATATTTTCAGGGGATACAACTAATGAAAAACTGTTTTTT. The encoded protein is CASSIIFSGDTTNEKLFF.

In the case of this clone: An end of the junction does not agree with germline; a read error may underlie this. The chain combines TRBV2 with TRBJ1-2, with D unclear. This CDR3 is 15 amino acids long. Germline CDR1 is SNHLY and CDR2 is FYNNEI. The chain's CDR3 is CAGSENPGPNYGYTF. The CDR3 DNA follows: TGTGCCGGCAGTGAAAATCCAGGCCCGAACTATGGCTACACCTTC.

The rearrangement joins TRBV19 to TRBJ1-1, with TRBD1 identical over 9 bases. J lost 11 bases, V lost 5 bases, and 9 bases had no gene match. The CDR3 consists of 13 residues. Per the germline V gene, CDR1 is LNHDA and CDR2 is SQIVND (reference sequence). CDR3 DNA: TGTGCCAGTAGTGCTACAGGGGGCGCCGGGGCTTTCTTT. This gives the protein CASSATGGAGAFF.

The rearrangement joins TRBV7-2 to TRBJ1-2, with 8 bases fitting TRBD1. J was trimmed by 4 bases and V by 5 bases; bases with no gene match: 6. In germline, CDR1 is SGHTA, CDR2 FQGNSA. This CDR3 is 14 amino acids long. The CDR3 loop reads CASSPTGEGYGYTF. In DNA, the CDR3 is TGTGCCAGCAGCCCGACAGGGGAGGGCTATGGCTACACCTTC.

The J gene is TRBJ1-2, the V gene TRBV6-1; 7 bases line up with TRBD1. CDR3 length equals 15 residues. The ends lost 8 bases at V and 4 bases at J; junction bases unmatched: 13. Germline V gene lookup returns CDR1 MNHNS and CDR2 SASEGT. CDR3 protein: CASADRVTFGYGYTF. CDR3 bases: TGTGCCAGCGCAGACAGGGTCACATTCGGCTATGGCTACACCTTC.

The rearrangement uses TRBV6-6 and TRBJ1-2, with TRBD1 as a possible D gene (6 bases). Trimming cost V 6 bases and J 0 bases, with 17 bases left between them. This CDR3 spans 16 amino acids. CDR1 MNHNY and CDR2 SVGAGI come from the germline V gene (reference sequence). The CDR3 sequence: CASSHSSGAANYGYTF. The CDR3, as DNA: TGTGCCAGCAGCCACTCATCAGGGGCCGCTAACTATGGCTACACCTTC.

This clone has a single count. The V call is TRBV28, the J call TRBJ1-1, with TRBD1 as a possible D gene (5 bases). This CDR3 is built from 21 residues. V dropped 3 bases and J dropped 2 bases, with 31 bases sitting between them. Per the germline V gene, CDR1 is MDHEN and CDR2 is SYDVKM. CDR3: CASSFYGGQPPAGEGNTEAFF. The CDR3 nucleotides are TGTGCCAGCAGTTTTTACGGGGGTCAGCCTCCCGCTGGTGAAGGTAACACTGAAGCTTTCTTT. The whole variable domain, filled in from reference TRBV28 and TRBJ1-1, reads DVKVTQSSRYLVKRTGEKVFLECVQDMDHENMFWYRQDPGLGLRLIYFSYDVKMKEKGDIPEGYSVSREKKERFSLILESASTNQTSMYLCASSFYGGQPPAGEGNTEAFFGQGTRLTVV.

The chain combines TRBV9 with TRBJ2-6; D may be TRBD1 (5 bases). This CDR3 contains 17 residues. The germline V and J ends were trimmed by 2 bases and 4 bases, with 16 bases remaining between them. The V gene's germline CDR1 is SGDLS and CDR2 YYNGEE. Here the CDR3 reads CASSVGVPGYGANVLTF. CDR3 DNA sequence: TGTGCCAGCAGCGTTGGAGTTCCAGGGTACGGGGCCAACGTCCTGACTTTC.

The CDR3 sequence is CATSLAGDGELFF. In nucleotides, the CDR3 is TGTGCCACCTCCCTAGCGGGGGACGGGGAGCTGTTTTTT. The gene calls are TRBV2 and TRBJ2-2; 10 nucleotides agree with TRBD2. Germline V gene data show CDR1 as SNHLY and CDR2 as FYNNEI. The CDR3 extends over 13 amino acids. The J segment lost 7 bases and the V segment lost 10 bases, leaving 6 bases of the junction unmatched. The full variable domain, completed using reference TRBV2 and TRBJ2-2, is EPEVTQTPSHQVTQMGQEVILRCVPISNHLYFYWYRQILGQKVEFLVSFYNNEISEKSEIFDDQFSVERPDGSNFTLKIRSTKLEDSAMYFCATSLAGDGELFFGEGSRLTVL.

V and J are TRBV28 and TRBJ1-2; D possibly corresponds to TRBD1 (6 bases). This CDR3 spans 17 amino acids. Trimming removed 3 bases at V and 7 bases at J, with 24 bases between. Germline V gene lookup returns CDR1 MDHEN and CDR2 SYDVKM. CDR3: CASSLGGPWNLHSGYTF. CDR3 DNA sequence: TGTGCCAGCAGTTTGGGGGGGCCGTGGAACCTACATTCTGGCTACACCTTC.

This clone was picked up one time. This chain uses TRBV4-2 with TRBJ1-4; D gene uncertain. Germline assignment: CDR1 LGHNA and CDR2 YNFKEQ. CDR3 size: 15 residues. With 0 bases removed from V and 6 bases from J, the gap between germline ends came to 11 bases. CDR3 sequence (DNA): TGTGCCAGCAGCCAAGATTTCAGGTGGGATGAAAAACTGTTTTTT. It codes for CASSQDFRWDEKLFF.

This chain links TRBV7-9 with TRBJ2-7, with 13 bases identical to TRBD2. The ends lost 5 bases at V and 4 bases at J; junction bases unmatched: 5. The germline CDR1 and CDR2 sequences are SEHNR and FQNEAQ (reference sequence). The CDR3 is 15 amino acids. CDR3 coding DNA: TGTGCCAGCAGCCCCGGGACTAGCGGGATTTACGAGCAGTACTTC. Translating gives CASSPGTSGIYEQYF.

This chain connects TRBV28 to TRBJ1-2; D unclear. Per the germline V gene, CDR1 is MDHEN and CDR2 is SYDVKM. The V and J ends lost 7 bases and 1 base respectively, with 13 bases between them. CDR3 length equals 14 residues. CDR3 sequence (DNA): TGTGCCAGCATCCCAGGCCAAGTTAACTATGGCTACACCTTC. Translating it yields CASIPGQVNYGYTF.